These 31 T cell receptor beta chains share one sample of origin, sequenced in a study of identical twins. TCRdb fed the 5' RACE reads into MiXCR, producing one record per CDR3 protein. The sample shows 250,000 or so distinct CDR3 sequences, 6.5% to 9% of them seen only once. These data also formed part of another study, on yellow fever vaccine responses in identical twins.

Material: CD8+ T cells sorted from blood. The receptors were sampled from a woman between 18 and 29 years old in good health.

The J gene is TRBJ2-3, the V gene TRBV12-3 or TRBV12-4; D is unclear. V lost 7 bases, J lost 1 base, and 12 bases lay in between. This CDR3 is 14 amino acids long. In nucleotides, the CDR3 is TGTGCCAGCACCCCGTTATCGGGCACAGATACGCAGTATTTT. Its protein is CASTPLSGTDTQYF.

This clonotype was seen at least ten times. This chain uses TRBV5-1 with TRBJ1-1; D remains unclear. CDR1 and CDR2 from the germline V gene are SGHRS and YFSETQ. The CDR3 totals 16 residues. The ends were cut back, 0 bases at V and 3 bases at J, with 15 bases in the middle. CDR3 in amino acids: CASSLVSSRGDTEAFF. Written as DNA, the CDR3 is TGCGCCAGCAGCTTGGTCTCCTCCCGGGGAGACACTGAAGCTTTCTTT.

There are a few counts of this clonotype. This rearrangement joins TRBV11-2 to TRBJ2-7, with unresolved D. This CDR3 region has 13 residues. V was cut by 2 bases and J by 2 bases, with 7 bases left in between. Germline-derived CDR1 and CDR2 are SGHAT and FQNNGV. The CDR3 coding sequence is TGTGCCAGCAGCTTATCCGCGGCCTACGAGCAGTACTTC. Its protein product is CASSLSAAYEQYF. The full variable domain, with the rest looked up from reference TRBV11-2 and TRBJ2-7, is EAGVAQSPRYKIIEKRQSVAFWCNPISGHATLYWYQQILGQGPKLLIQFQNNGVVDDSQLPKDRFSAERLKGVDSTLKIQPAKLEDSAVYLCASSLSAAYEQYFGPGTRLTVT.

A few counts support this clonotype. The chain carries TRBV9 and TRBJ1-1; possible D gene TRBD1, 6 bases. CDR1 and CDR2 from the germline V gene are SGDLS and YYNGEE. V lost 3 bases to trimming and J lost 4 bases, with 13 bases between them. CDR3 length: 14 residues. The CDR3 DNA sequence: TGTGCCAGCAGCGCAGGCGGGGGGCTCACTGAAGCTTTCTTT. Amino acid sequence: CASSAGGGLTEAFF.

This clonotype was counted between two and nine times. CDR3 residues: CASSLARTGGLRDEKLFF. The CDR3, as DNA: TGTGCCAGCAGCTTAGCTCGGACAGGGGGCTTACGTGATGAAAAACTGTTTTTT. The chain links TRBV7-8 to TRBJ1-4; 11 bases are a match to TRBD1. The germline gives CDR1 SGHVS, CDR2 FQNEAQ. The ends lost 0 bases at V and 6 bases at J; junction bases unmatched: 9. CDR3 size: 18 residues. The entire variable domain, with the rest obtained from reference TRBV7-8 and TRBJ1-4, is as follows: GAGVSQSPRYKVAKRGQDVALRCDPISGHVSLFWYQQALGQGPEFLTYFQNEAQLDKSGLPSDRFFAERPEGSVSTLKIQRTQQEDSAVYLCASSLARTGGLRDEKLFFGSGTQLSVL.

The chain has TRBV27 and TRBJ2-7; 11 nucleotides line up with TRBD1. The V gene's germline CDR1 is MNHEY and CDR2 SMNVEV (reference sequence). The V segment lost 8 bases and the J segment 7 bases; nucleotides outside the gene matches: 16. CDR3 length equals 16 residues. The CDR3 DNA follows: TGTGCCAGCCGGGGTACGGGGGACAGGGGGACTTGGGAGCAGTACGTC. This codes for CASRGTGDRGTWEQYV.

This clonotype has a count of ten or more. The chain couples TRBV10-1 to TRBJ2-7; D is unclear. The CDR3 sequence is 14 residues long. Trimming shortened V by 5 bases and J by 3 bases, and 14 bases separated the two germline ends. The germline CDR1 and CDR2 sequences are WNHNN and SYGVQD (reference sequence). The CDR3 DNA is TGCGCCAGCAGTCCGGACGGTTATAACTACGAGCAGTACTTC. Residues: CASSPDGYNYEQYF.

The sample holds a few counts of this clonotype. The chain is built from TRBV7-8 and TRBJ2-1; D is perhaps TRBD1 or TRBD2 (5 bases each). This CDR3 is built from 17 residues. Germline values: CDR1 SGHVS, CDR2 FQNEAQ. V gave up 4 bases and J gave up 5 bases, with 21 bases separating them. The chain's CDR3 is CASSSPPGAPRDNEQFF. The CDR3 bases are TGTGCCAGCAGCTCCCCTCCCGGGGCACCTAGGGACAATGAGCAGTTCTTC.

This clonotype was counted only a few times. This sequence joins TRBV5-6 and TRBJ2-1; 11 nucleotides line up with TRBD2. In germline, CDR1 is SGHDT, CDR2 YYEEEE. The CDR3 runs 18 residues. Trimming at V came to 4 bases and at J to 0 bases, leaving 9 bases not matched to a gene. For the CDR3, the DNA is TGTGCCAGCAGCCGAGGGACTAGCGGTTTGAGCTCCTACAATGAGCAGTTCTTC. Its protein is CASSRGTSGLSSYNEQFF.

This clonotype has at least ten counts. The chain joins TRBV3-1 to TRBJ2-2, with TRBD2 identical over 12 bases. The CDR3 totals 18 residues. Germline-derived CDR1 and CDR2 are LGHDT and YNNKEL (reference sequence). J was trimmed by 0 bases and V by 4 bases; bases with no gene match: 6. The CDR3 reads CASSPWTSGETNTGELFF. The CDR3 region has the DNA TGTGCCAGCAGCCCCTGGACTAGCGGGGAGACGAACACCGGGGAGCTGTTTTTT.

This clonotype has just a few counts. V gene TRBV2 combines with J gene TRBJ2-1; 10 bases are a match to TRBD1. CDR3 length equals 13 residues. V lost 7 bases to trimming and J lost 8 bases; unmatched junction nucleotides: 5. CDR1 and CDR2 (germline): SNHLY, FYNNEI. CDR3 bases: TGTGCCAGCATAGGGACAGGGGCGGATGAGCAGTTCTTC. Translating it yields CASIGTGADEQFF.

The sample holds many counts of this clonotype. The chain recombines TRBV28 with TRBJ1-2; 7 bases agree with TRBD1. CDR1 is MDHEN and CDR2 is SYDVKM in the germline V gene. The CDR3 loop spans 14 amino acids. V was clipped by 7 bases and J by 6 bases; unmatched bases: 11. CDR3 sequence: CASTHPLGGNGYTF. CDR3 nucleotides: TGTGCCAGCACCCACCCCTTAGGGGGCAATGGCTACACCTTC.

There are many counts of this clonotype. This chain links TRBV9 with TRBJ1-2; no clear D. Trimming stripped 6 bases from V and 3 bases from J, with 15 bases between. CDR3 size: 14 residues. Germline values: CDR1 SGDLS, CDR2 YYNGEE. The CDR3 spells CASTEGGTDYGYTF. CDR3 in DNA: TGTGCCAGCACCGAGGGAGGAACGGACTATGGCTACACCTTC.

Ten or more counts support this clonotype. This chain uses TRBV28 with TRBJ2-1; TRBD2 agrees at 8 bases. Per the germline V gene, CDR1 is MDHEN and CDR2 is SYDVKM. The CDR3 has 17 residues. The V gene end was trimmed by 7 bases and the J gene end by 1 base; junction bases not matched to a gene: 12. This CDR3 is CASNYGLAEPSYNEQFF. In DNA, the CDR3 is TGTGCCAGCAACTACGGACTAGCAGAGCCATCCTACAATGAGCAGTTCTTC.

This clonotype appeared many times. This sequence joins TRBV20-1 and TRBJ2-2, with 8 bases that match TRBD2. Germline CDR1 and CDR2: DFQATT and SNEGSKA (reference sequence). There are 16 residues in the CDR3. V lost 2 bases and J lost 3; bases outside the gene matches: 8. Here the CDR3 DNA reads TGCAGTGCTAGACCCCGGGGGGGGCGATACACCGGGGAGCTGTTTTTT. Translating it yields CSARPRGGRYTGELFF.

DNA for the CDR3: TGTGCCAGCATAGGGGGGGTGACGAACACTGAAGCTTTCTTT. Translated: CASIGGVTNTEAFF. The rearrangement links TRBV6-1 to TRBJ1-1; D might be TRBD1 (6 bases). Germline V gene sequence: CDR1 MNHNS, CDR2 SASEGT. This CDR3 spans 14 amino acids. The germline V and J ends were trimmed by 7 bases and 1 base, with 13 bases remaining between them.

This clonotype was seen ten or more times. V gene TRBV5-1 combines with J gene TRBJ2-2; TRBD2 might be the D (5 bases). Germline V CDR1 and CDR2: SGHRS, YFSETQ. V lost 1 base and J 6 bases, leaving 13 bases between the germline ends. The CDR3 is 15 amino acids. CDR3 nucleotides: TGCGCCAGCAGCTTGTCACTAGATGCGGCCGGGGAGCTGTTTTTT. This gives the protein CASSLSLDAAGELFF. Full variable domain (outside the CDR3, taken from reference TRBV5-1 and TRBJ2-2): KAGVTQTPRYLIKTRGQQVTLSCSPISGHRSVSWYQQTPGQGLQFLFEYFSETQRNKGNFPGRFSGRQFSNSRSEMNVSTLELGDSALYLCASSLSLDAAGELFFGEGSRLTVL.

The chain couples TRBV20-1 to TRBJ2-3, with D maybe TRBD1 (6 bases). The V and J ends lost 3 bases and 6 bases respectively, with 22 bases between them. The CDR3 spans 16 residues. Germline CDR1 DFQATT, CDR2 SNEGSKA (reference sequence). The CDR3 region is CSASIPGRGMLDTQYF. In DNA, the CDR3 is TGCAGTGCTAGCATTCCTGGCAGGGGCATGTTGGATACGCAGTATTTT.

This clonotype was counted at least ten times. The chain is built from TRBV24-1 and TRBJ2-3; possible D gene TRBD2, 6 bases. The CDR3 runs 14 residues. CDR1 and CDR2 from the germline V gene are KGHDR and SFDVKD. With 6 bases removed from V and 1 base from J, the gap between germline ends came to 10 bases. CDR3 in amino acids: CATSSGEGTDTQYF. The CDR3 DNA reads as TGTGCCACCAGTTCTGGGGAGGGCACAGATACGCAGTATTTT.

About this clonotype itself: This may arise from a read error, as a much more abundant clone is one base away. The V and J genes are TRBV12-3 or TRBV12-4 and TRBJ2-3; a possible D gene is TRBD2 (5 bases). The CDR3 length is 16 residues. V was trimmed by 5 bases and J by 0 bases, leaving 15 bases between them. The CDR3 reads CASSPLDFSSTDTQYF. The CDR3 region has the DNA TGTGCCAGCAGTCCTCTGGACTTTTCTAGCACAGATACGCAGTATTTT.

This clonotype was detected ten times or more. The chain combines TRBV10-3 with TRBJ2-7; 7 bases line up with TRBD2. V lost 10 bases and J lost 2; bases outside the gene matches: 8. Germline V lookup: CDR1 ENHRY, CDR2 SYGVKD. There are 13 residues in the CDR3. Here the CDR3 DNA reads TGTGCCACTAGCGGAAAGGGAGCCTACGAGCAGTACGTC. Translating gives CATSGKGAYEQYV.

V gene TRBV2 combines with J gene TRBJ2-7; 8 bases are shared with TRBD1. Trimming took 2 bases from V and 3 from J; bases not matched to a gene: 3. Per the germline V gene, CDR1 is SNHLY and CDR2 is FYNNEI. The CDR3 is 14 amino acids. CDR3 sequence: CASSERDRGYEQYV. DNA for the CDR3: TGTGCCAGCAGTGAAAGAGACAGGGGCTACGAGCAGTACGTC.

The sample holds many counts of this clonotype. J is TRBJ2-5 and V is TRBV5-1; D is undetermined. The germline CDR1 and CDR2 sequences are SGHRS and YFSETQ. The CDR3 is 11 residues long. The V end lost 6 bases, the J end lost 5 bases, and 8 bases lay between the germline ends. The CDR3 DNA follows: TGCGCCAGCACCAAAGGGGAGACCCAGTACTTC. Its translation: CASTKGETQYF.

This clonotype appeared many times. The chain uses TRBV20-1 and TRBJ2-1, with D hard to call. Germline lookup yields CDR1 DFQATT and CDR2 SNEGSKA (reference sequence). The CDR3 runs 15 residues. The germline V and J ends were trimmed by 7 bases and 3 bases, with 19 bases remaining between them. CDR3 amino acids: CSVPTEEKLYNEQFF. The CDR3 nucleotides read TGCAGTGTTCCGACTGAGGAGAAGCTCTACAATGAGCAGTTCTTC.

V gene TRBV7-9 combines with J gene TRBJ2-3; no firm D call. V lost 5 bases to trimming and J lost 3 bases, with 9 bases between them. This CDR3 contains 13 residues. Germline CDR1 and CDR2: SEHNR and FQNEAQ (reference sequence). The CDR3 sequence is CASSPLLTDTQYF. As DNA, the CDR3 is TGTGCCAGCAGCCCTCTCCTGACAGATACGCAGTATTTT.

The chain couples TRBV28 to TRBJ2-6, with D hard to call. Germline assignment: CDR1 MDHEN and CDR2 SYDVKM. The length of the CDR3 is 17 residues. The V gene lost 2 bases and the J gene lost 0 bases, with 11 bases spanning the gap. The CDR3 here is CASSLGLSSSGANVLTF. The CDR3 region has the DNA TGTGCCAGCAGTTTAGGATTATCAAGCTCTGGGGCCAACGTCCTGACTTTC.

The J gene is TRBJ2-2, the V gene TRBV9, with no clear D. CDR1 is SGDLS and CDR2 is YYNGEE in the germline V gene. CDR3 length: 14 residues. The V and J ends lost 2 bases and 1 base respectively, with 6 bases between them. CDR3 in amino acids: CASSVYGNTGELFF. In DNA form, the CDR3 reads TGTGCCAGCAGCGTTTACGGGAACACCGGGGAGCTGTTTTTT.

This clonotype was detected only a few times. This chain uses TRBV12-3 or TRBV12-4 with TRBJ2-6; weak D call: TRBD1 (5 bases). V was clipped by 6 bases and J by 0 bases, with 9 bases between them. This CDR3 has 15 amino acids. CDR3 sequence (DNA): TGTGCCAGCAGCGACACAGGCTCTGGGGCCAACGTCCTGACTTTC. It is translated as CASSDTGSGANVLTF.

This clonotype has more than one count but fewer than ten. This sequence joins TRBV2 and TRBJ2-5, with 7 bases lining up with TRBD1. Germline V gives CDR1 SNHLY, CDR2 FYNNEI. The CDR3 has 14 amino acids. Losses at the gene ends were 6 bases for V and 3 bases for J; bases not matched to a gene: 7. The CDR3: CASRRRDSEETQYF. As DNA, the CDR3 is TGTGCCAGCAGACGCCGGGACAGCGAAGAGACCCAGTACTTC.

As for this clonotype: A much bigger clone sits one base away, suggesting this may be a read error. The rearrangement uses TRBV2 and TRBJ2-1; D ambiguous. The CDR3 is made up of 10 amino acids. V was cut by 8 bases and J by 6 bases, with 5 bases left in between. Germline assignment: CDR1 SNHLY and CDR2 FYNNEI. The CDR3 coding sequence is TGTGCCAGCTGCGGCAATGAGCAGTTCTTC. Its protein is CASCGNEQFF.

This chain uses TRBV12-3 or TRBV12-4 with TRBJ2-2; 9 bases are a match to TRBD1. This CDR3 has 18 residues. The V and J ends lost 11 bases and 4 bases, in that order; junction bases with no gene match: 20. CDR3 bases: TGTGCCTTCAGTTTAGTAGGGTATCGGACAGGGGTCACCGGGGAGCTGTTTTTT. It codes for CAFSLVGYRTGVTGELFF.